A selection of T cell receptor beta chains follows, all from one sample in a study of cytomegalovirus exposure and HLA in healthy donors. Sequenced by immunoSEQ multiplex PCR; TCRdb stores in-frame clones only, minus some. The sample records under 200,000 clones, roughly 84% being singletons. Sequencing was performed on PBMCs. These TCRs come from a man aged 50 to 60 in good health and CMV-seropositive. Both conserved end residues are part of each CDR3. Clone sizes are given selectively: once, few, many, or a class where the clone is expanded.

J gene: TRBJ2-7; CDR3 length: 11; V gene: TRBV25-1; clone size: -; CDR3 protein: CASSDDRGQYF
J gene: TRBJ1-4; CDR3 length: 20; V gene: TRBV15; clone size: -; CDR3 protein: CATSRDYHLTVGTLNEKLFF
J gene: TRBJ2-1; CDR3 length: 16; V gene: TRBV7-6; clone size: -; CDR3 protein: CASSLAGGISYNEQFF
J gene: TRBJ1-6; CDR3 length: 15; V gene: TRBV6-5; clone size: -; CDR3 protein: CASSYSRGGHSPLHF
J gene: TRBJ2-1; CDR3 length: 19; V gene: TRBV7-2; clone size: -; CDR3 protein: CASSLAGPRKRRPYNEQFF
J gene: TRBJ2-1; CDR3 length: 12; V gene: TRBV4-1; clone size: -; CDR3 protein: CASSQDRAEQFF
J gene: TRBJ2-1; CDR3 length: 15; V gene: TRBV9; clone size: -; CDR3 protein: CASSGRDSSYNEQFF
J gene: TRBJ2-5; CDR3 length: 18; V gene: TRBV7-6; clone size: -; CDR3 protein: CASSLTGTSGLLQETQYF
J gene: TRBJ2-2; CDR3 length: 14; V gene: TRBV19; clone size: -; CDR3 protein: CASSILGGTGELFF
J gene: TRBJ2-5; CDR3 length: 17; V gene: TRBV28; clone size: -; CDR3 protein: CATRRYSSGEPRETQYF
J gene: TRBJ2-3; CDR3 length: 13; V gene: TRBV7-9; clone size: -; CDR3 protein: CAVEGGSTDTQYF
J gene: TRBJ2-1; CDR3 length: 15; V gene: TRBV5-1; clone size: once; CDR3 protein: CASSLVRGKNNEQFF
J gene: TRBJ2-2; CDR3 length: 13; V gene: TRBV28; clone size: -; CDR3 protein: CASGRGSTGELFF
J gene: TRBJ1-2; CDR3 length: 14; V gene: TRBV25-1; clone size: -; CDR3 protein: CASSESGSNYGYTF
J gene: TRBJ2-5; CDR3 length: 15; V gene: TRBV19; clone size: -; CDR3 protein: CASSIVTGGGETQYF
J gene: TRBJ1-4; CDR3 length: 14; V gene: TRBV7-9; clone size: -; CDR3 protein: CASSLDRGNEKLFF
J gene: TRBJ2-6; CDR3 length: 17; V gene: TRBV19; clone size: -; CDR3 protein: CASKGPGGFSGANVLTF
J gene: TRBJ2-5; CDR3 length: 16; V gene: TRBV11-2; clone size: -; CDR3 protein: CASSLVGTSGEETQYF
J gene: TRBJ1-6; CDR3 length: 14; V gene: TRBV9; clone size: few; CDR3 protein: CASSVGGEVSPLHF
J gene: TRBJ2-7; CDR3 length: 13; V gene: TRBV7-9; clone size: -; CDR3 protein: CASSAGTGVEQYF
J gene: TRBJ2-1; CDR3 length: 14; V gene: TRBV19; clone size: once; CDR3 protein: CASREGQYGNEQFF
J gene: TRBJ2-3; CDR3 length: 18; V gene: TRBV2; clone size: -; CDR3 protein: CASSQTITGTSLTDTQYF
J gene: TRBJ1-1; CDR3 length: 15; V gene: TRBV7-9; clone size: -; CDR3 protein: CASSETGTQNTEAFF
J gene: TRBJ2-2; CDR3 length: 18; V gene: TRBV19; clone size: -; CDR3 protein: CASSIPGQGSSRRGELFF
J gene: TRBJ2-5; CDR3 length: 13; V gene: TRBV28; clone size: -; CDR3 protein: CASSVFGEETQYF
J gene: TRBJ1-4; CDR3 length: 14; V gene: TRBV6-1; clone size: -; CDR3 protein: CASSVNPTEEKLFF